This T cell receptor beta chain originates from a study of blood T cells in healthy people across ages. Study-level points and caveats: The CMV status of each donor remained undetermined, and this could have confounded shifts in expanded clonotypes. Higher diversity, along with more naive CD4+ cells, distinguished long-lived donors from aged donors.

The people who gave samples were healthy Caucasians from Russia, aged roughly 6 to 100. Combining a sample-barcoded 5' primer with a J-beta primer mix, a second PCR ran for 7 to 11 cycles. Tagging of each cDNA molecule was performed by a template-switch adaptor with 12 random nucleotides. TCRdb recomputed calls from the 5' RACE reads with MiXCR, one row per CDR3 protein. The sample holds fewer than 750,000 distinct CDR3 sequences, over 40% seen once. Concerning this clonotype: Antigen: not known. The junction and the germline gene differ at one end; a read error may be behind it.

The germline V gene encodes CDR1 SGHAT and CDR2 FQNNGV. The CDR3 extends over 16 amino acids. The chain employs TRBV11-2 and TRBJ1-6; TRBD1 is a possible D gene (6 bases). This receptor was identified in a woman older than 75 in good health. Sequencing was performed on blood. The CDR3 here is CASSPRSDWDNSPLHF. The CDR3 DNA reads as TGTGCCAGCAGCCCCCGATCGGATTGGGACAATTCGCCCCTCCACTTT. The entire variable domain, with the rest obtained from reference TRBV11-2 and TRBJ1-6, is as follows: EAGVAQSPRYKIIEKRQSVAFWCNPISGHATLYWYQQILGQGPKLLIQFQNNGVVDDSQLPKDRFSAERLKGVDSTLKIQPAKLEDSAVYLCASSPRSDWDNSPLHFGNGTRLTVT.